What follows is one T cell receptor beta chain and its context. Its antigen is not known. Germline CDR1 and CDR2: LNHDA and SQIVND (reference sequence). V lost 5 bases and J 7 bases, leaving 18 bases between the germline ends. CDR3 size: 15 residues. The data originate from a study of shared clonotypes between healthy human individuals. Turning to the study itself: With ages of 18 to 49, the donors were two women and a few men. Findings and limits, study-wide: Naive CD4 clonotypes overlapped across a few donors at approximately 5.5%.

Across several immunoSEQ plates, the genomic DNA of each subset was split evenly. Some clones are missing from TCRdb's copy, which holds only in-frame ones; the method was immunoSEQ multiplex PCR. The table includes 2 million to 2.5 million clones, 90% to 95% detected once. The chain joins TRBV19 to TRBJ2-1; a weak D match, TRBD1 (7 bases). Source material: naive CD4+ T cells from PBMCs. The subset denotes: CD45RA+ positively selected. This clonotype was sampled from a man younger than 30 in good health. Some clones in this sample may be carry-over from other donors' samples. This CDR3 is CASSLRQGGSNEQFF. CDR3 coding DNA: TGTGCCAGTAGTCTGCGACAGGGAGGTTCGAATGAGCAGTTCTTC. Filled out from reference TRBV19 and TRBJ2-1, the complete variable domain reads DGGITQSPKYLFRKEGQNVTLSCEQNLNHDAMYWYRQDPGQGLRLIYYSQIVNDFQKGDIAEGYSVSREKKESFPLTVTSAQKNPTAFYLCASSLRQGGSNEQFFGPGTRLTVL.